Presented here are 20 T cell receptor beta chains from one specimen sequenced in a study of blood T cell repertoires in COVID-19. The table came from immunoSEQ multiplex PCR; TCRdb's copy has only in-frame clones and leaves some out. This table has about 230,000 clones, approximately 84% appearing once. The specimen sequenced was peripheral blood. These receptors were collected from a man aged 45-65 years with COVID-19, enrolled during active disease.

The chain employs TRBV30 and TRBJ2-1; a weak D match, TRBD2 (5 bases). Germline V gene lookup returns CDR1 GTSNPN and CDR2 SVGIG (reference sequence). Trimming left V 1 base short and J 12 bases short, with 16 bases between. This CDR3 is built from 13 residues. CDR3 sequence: CAWSAPGEGGQFF. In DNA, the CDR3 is TGTGCCTGGAGTGCGCCTGGTGAGGGTGGGCAGTTCTTC.

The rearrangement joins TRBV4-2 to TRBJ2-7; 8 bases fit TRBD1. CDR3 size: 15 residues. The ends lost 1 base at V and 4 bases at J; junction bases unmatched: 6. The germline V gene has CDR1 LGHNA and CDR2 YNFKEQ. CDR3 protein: CASSQVKGQGYEQYF. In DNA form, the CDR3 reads TGTGCCAGCAGCCAAGTCAAAGGACAGGGTTACGAGCAGTACTTC.

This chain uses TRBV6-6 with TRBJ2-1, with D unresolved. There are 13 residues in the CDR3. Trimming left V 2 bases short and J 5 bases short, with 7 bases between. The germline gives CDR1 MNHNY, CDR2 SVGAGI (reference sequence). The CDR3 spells CASSYPPDNEQFF. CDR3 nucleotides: TGTGCCAGCAGTTACCCTCCAGACAATGAGCAGTTCTTC.

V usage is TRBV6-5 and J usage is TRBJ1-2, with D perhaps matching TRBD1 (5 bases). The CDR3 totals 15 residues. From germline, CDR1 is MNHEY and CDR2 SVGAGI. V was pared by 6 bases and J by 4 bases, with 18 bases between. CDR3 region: CASRFWVGGGYGYTF. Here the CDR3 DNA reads TGTGCCAGCAGATTTTGGGTAGGCGGGGGCTATGGCTACACCTTC.

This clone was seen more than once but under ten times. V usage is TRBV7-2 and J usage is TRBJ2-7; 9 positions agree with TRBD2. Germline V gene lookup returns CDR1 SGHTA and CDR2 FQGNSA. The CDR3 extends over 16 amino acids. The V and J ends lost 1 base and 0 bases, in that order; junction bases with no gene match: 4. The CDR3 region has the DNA TGTGCCAGCAGCTTAGTGGGTAGCGGGAGCTCCTACGAGCAGTACTTC. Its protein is CASSLVGSGSSYEQYF.

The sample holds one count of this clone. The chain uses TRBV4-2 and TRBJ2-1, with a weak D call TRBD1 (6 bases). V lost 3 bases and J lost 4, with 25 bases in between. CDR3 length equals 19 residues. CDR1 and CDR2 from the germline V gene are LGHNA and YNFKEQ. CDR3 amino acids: CASSHHPEHRAYAYNEQFF. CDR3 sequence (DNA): TGTGCCAGCAGCCATCACCCAGAACACAGGGCATACGCTTACAATGAGCAGTTCTTC.

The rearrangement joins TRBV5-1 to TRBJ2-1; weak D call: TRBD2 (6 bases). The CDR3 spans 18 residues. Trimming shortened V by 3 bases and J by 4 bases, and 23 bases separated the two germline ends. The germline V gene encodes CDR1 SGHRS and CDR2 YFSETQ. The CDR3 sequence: CASSSLPPTSWGYNEQFF. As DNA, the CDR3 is TGCGCCAGCAGCTCCCTCCCCCCGACTAGTTGGGGGTACAATGAGCAGTTCTTC.

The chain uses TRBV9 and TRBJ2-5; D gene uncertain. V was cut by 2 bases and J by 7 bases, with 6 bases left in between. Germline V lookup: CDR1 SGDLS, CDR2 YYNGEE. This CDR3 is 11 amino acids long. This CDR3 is CASSVSGTQYF. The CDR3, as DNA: TGTGCCAGCAGCGTTTCCGGGACCCAGTACTTC.

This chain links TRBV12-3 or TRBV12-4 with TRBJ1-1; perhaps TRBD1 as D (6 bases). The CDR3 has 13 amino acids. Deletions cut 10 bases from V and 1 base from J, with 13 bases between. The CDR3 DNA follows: TGTGCCATCCACAGGGTCCCGAACACTGAAGCTTTCTTT. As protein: CAIHRVPNTEAFF.

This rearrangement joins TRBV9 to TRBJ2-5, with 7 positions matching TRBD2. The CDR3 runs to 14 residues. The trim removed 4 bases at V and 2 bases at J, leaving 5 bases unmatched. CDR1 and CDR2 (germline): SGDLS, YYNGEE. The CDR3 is CASSFSSGQETQYF. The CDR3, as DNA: TGTGCCAGCAGCTTTTCTAGCGGTCAAGAGACCCAGTACTTC.

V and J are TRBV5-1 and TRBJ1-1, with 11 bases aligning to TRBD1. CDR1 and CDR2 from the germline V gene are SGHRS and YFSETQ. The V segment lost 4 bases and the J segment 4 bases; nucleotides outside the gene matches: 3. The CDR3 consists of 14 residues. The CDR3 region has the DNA TGCGCCAGCAGCCCTGGGACAGGGGGCACTGAAGCTTTCTTT. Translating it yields CASSPGTGGTEAFF.

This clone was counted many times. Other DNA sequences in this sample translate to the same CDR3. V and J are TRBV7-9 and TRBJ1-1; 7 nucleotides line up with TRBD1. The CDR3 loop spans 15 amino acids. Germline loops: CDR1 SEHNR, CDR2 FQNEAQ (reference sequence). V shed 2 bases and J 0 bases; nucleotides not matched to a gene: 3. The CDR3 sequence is CASSLRTGLNTEAFF. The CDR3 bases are TGTGCCAGCAGCTTAAGGACAGGACTGAACACTGAAGCTTTCTTT.

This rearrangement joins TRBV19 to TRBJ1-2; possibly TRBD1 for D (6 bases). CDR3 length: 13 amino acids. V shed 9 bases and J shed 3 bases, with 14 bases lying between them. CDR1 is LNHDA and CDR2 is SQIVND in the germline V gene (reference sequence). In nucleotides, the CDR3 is TGTGCCAGCCAGTACAGGGAATACTATGGCTACACCTTC. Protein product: CASQYREYYGYTF.

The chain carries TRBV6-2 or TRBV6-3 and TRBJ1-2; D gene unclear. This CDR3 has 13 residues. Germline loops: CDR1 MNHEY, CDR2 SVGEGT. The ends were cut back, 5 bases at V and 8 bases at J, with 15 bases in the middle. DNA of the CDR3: TGTGCCAGCAGTCACAAGCTTAACGGGGGCTACACCTTC. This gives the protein CASSHKLNGGYTF.

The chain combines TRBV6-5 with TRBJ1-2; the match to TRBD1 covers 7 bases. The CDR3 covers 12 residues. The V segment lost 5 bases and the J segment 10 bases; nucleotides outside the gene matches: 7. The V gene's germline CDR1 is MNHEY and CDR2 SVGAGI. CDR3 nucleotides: TGTGCCAGCAGTCAACTGGGGACAGCCTACACCTTC. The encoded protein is CASSQLGTAYTF.

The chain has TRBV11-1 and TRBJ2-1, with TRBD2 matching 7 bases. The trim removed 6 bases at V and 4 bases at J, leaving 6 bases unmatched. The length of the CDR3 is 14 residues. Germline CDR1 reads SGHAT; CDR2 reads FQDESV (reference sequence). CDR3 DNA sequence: TGTGCCAGCAGAGGGCTAGCGGATTACAATGAGCAGTTCTTC. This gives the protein CASRGLADYNEQFF.

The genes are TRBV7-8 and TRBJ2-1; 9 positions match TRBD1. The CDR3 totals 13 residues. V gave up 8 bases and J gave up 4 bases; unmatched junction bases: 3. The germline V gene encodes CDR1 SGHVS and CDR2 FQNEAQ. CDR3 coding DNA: TGTGCCAGCCGGGACAGGGTTTACAATGAGCAGTTCTTC. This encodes CASRDRVYNEQFF.

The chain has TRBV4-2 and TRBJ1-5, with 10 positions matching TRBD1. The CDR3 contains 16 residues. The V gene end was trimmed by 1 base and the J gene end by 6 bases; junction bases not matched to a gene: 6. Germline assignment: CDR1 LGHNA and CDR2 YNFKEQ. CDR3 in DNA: TGTGCCAGCAGCCAAGCCGGGACAGGGGAACTTCAGCCCCAGCATTTT. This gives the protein CASSQAGTGELQPQHF.

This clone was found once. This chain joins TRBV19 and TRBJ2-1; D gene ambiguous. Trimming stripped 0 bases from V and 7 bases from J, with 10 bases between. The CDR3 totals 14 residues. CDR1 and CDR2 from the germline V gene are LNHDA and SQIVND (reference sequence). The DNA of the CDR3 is TGTGCCAGTAGTATAGATCGGTGGGCAAATGAGCAGTTCTTC. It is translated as CASSIDRWANEQFF.

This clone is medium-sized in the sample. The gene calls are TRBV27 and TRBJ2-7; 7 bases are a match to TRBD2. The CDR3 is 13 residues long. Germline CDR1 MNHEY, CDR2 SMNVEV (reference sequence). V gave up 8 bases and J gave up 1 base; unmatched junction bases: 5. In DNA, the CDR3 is TGTGCCAGCGGTGAGCGGGATTCCTACGAGCAGTACTTC. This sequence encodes CASGERDSYEQYF.